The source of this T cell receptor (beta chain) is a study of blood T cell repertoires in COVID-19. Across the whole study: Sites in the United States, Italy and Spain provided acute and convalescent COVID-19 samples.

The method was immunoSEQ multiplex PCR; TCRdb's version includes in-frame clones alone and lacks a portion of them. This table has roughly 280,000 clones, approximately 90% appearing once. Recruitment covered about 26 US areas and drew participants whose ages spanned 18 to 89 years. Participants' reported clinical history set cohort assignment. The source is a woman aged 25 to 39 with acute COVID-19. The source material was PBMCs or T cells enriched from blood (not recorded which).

CDR3 DNA sequence: TGCGCCAGCAGCTTGGTGTCTCTCAGGGATGTGCAGTTCTTC. Residues: CASSLVSLRDVQFF. V usage is TRBV5-1 and J usage is TRBJ2-1, with D possibly being TRBD1 (5 bases). CDR3 length: 14 amino acids. Germline V gives CDR1 SGHRS, CDR2 YFSETQ. The V gene lost 0 bases and the J gene lost 12 bases, with 16 bases spanning the gap.